What follows are 29 T cell receptor beta chains derived from one specimen sequenced in a study of cytomegalovirus exposure and HLA in healthy donors. Primers: 60 Vbeta forward and 13 Jbeta reverse. Only in-frame clones appear in the TCRdb table, and some are missing; sequencing was by immunoSEQ multiplex PCR. The sample lists about 160,000 clones; about 63% were seen once. Sequencing used PBMCs. The receptors shown here come from a woman aged 40 to 49 in good health and CMV-seropositive.

Comment on this clone: At one boundary the junction diverges from the germline segment, which might be a read error. The chain has TRBV19 and TRBJ1-2; possible D gene TRBD1, 6 bases. The CDR3 is 12 amino acids. Germline CDR1 LNHDA, CDR2 SQIVND (reference sequence). The CDR3 bases are TGTGCCAGTAGTGGACAGAGCTATGGCTACCCCTTC. Its translation is CASSGQSYGYPF. Based on the CDR3 plus reference TRBV19 and TRBJ1-2, the full variable domain is DGGITQSPKYLFRKEGQNVTLSCEQNLNHDAMYWYRQDPGQGLRLIYYSQIVNDFQKGDIAEGYSVSREKKESFPLTVTSAQKNPTAFYLCASSGQSYGYPFGSGTRLTVV.

The chain joins TRBV9 to TRBJ2-5; TRBD2 might be the D (6 bases). CDR1 and CDR2 (germline): SGDLS, YYNGEE. With 3 bases removed from V and 5 bases from J, the gap between germline ends came to 17 bases. There are 15 residues in the CDR3. The CDR3 nucleotides are TGTGCCAGCAGCGCCGGGGGACGTTCTCGGGAGACCCAGTACTTC. Translated: CASSAGGRSRETQYF.

The J gene is TRBJ1-5, the V gene TRBV6-5; 8 bases line up with TRBD1. Germline-derived CDR1 and CDR2 are MNHEY and SVGAGI. Losses at the gene ends were 6 bases for V and 0 bases for J; bases not matched to a gene: 4. This CDR3 spans 15 amino acids. CDR3 DNA sequence: TGTGCCAGCAGCCGGACAGGGATTAGCAATCAGCCCCAGCATTTT. Translation gives CASSRTGISNQPQHF.

This clone was counted a single time. The CDR3, as DNA: TGTGCCAGCAGTCCCCAGGCCCTCACAGATACGCAGTATTTT. It is translated as CASSPQALTDTQYF. The chain links TRBV6-4 to TRBJ2-3; D ambiguous. The CDR3 runs to 14 residues. Germline lookup yields CDR1 MRHNA and CDR2 SNTAGT. V lost 5 bases to trimming and J lost 2 bases, with 11 bases between them.

V gene TRBV19 combines with J gene TRBJ2-1; 9 bases are shared with TRBD2. Looked up from germline, CDR1 is LNHDA and CDR2 is SQIVND (reference sequence). The CDR3 covers 15 residues. V shed 5 bases, J shed 2 bases, and the junction held 4 bases outside the gene matches. CDR3 protein: CASSRLAGPYNEQFF. The CDR3 DNA follows: TGTGCCAGTAGTCGTCTAGCGGGGCCCTACAATGAGCAGTTCTTC.

This rearrangement joins TRBV7-6 to TRBJ2-2; weak D call: TRBD1 (5 bases). The germline gives CDR1 SGHVS, CDR2 FNYEAQ. The CDR3 runs to 14 residues. Deletions cut 5 bases from V and 6 bases from J, with 13 bases between. This CDR3 is CASSGPRGAGELFF. DNA of the CDR3: TGTGCCAGCAGCGGACCTAGGGGTGCCGGGGAGCTGTTTTTT.

This clone came up a few times. This chain uses TRBV20-1 with TRBJ2-7; D is unclear. In germline, CDR1 is DFQATT, CDR2 SNEGSKA (reference sequence). The V gene lost 6 bases and the J gene lost 0 bases, with 6 bases spanning the gap. The CDR3 totals 11 residues. The CDR3 coding sequence is TGCAGTGCGCCTAACTCCTACGAGCAGTACTTC. As protein: CSAPNSYEQYF.

The chain has TRBV19 and TRBJ1-1, with D tentatively TRBD1 (6 bases). This CDR3 has 14 residues. V gave up 6 bases and J gave up 1 base, with 12 bases separating them. Germline-derived CDR1 and CDR2 are LNHDA and SQIVND (reference sequence). CDR3 sequence: CASRYQQGNTEAFF. For the CDR3, the DNA is TGTGCCAGTAGATACCAACAGGGGAACACTGAAGCTTTCTTT.

The J gene is TRBJ1-5, the V gene TRBV28; 9 bases are a match to TRBD1. This CDR3 is built from 15 residues. The V gene end was trimmed by 5 bases and the J gene end by 1 base; junction bases not matched to a gene: 3. Germline-derived CDR1 and CDR2 are MDHEN and SYDVKM. CDR3 sequence: CASSLTGGSNQPQHF. CDR3 in DNA: TGTGCCAGCAGTCTCACAGGGGGCAGCAATCAGCCCCAGCATTTT.

Only one count was recorded for this clone. The chain combines TRBV25-1 with TRBJ2-7; tentative D call: TRBD2 (6 bases). V was shortened by 3 bases and J by 4 bases, with 13 bases between the two germline ends. CDR1 MGHDK and CDR2 SYGVNS come from the germline V gene. The CDR3 length is 14 residues. This CDR3 is CASSDPRGGYEQYF. DNA of the CDR3: TGTGCCAGCAGTGACCCGCGGGGCGGGTACGAGCAGTACTTC.

This clone was detected a few times. This sequence joins TRBV4-3 and TRBJ1-1; 8 positions agree with TRBD1. V trimming: 0 bases; J trimming: 1 base; junction bases outside the gene matches: 19. CDR1 is LGHNA, CDR2 YSLEER, per germline. The CDR3 runs to 21 residues. The CDR3 region is CASSQDRGTGDWVGENTEAFF. The CDR3 region has the DNA TGCGCCAGCAGCCAAGATCGAGGGACAGGTGACTGGGTCGGGGAGAACACTGAAGCTTTCTTT.

The chain has TRBV6-1 and TRBJ2-3; 8 bases are shared with TRBD2. J lost 2 bases, V lost 8 bases, and 6 bases had no gene match. This CDR3 has 14 residues. Germline-derived CDR1 and CDR2 are MNHNS and SASEGT. For the CDR3, the DNA is TGTGCCAGCCGGAGCGGGAGCCCCACAGATACGCAGTATTTT. This codes for CASRSGSPTDTQYF.

This chain joins TRBV19 and TRBJ1-5; D possibly corresponds to TRBD1 (5 bases). The V gene lost 3 bases and the J gene lost 0 bases, with 6 bases spanning the gap. From germline, CDR1 is LNHDA and CDR2 SQIVND (reference sequence). The CDR3 loop spans 14 amino acids. In DNA form, the CDR3 reads TGTGCCAGTAGTATCAGGGCTAGCAATCAGCCCCAGCATTTT. Encoded protein: CASSIRASNQPQHF.

This clone was detected once. The rearrangement joins TRBV11-3 to TRBJ1-4, with D perhaps TRBD1 (6 bases). The CDR3 extends over 14 amino acids. Trimming removed 1 base from V and 7 bases from J, with 10 bases in between. CDR1 is SGHNT and CDR2 is YENEEA in the germline V gene. DNA for the CDR3: TGTGCCAGCAGCTTAGGGGACACGGGTGAAAAACTGTTTTTT. Amino acids: CASSLGDTGEKLFF.

CDR3 coding DNA: TGCGCCAGCACCCGCGGGGTAAACACTGAAGCTTTCTTT. Its protein product is CASTRGVNTEAFF. This chain links TRBV5-1 with TRBJ1-1, with D uncertain. Trimming stripped 6 bases from V and 2 bases from J, with 11 bases between. The CDR3 has 13 amino acids. Germline loops: CDR1 SGHRS, CDR2 YFSETQ.

The chain carries TRBV27 and TRBJ2-2, with 7 bases identical to TRBD1. V lost 7 bases to trimming and J lost 5 bases; unmatched junction nucleotides: 13. The V gene's germline CDR1 is MNHEY and CDR2 SMNVEV (reference sequence). This CDR3 has 16 residues. The DNA for the CDR3 is TGTGCCAGCAATTCTTTGACAGGGCCGAGTACCGGGGAGCTGTTTTTT. Its translation is CASNSLTGPSTGELFF.

The CDR3 DNA reads as TGCGCCAGCAGCCGGACGGGACTAGCGGCGAACGAGCAGTACTTC. It encodes CASSRTGLAANEQYF. The V and J genes are TRBV4-1 and TRBJ2-7, with 11 bases fitting TRBD2. CDR3 length: 15 amino acids. V lost 4 bases, J lost 5 bases, and 7 bases stayed unmatched. Germline assignment: CDR1 MGHRA and CDR2 YSYEKL.

V gene TRBV2 combines with J gene TRBJ2-2, with D unclear. The CDR3 runs 13 residues. The germline V gene encodes CDR1 SNHLY and CDR2 FYNNEI. V was shortened by 3 bases and J by 8 bases, with 10 bases between the two germline ends. This CDR3 is CASSDRPRGELFF. In nucleotides, the CDR3 is TGTGCCAGCAGTGACAGGCCAAGGGGGGAGCTGTTTTTT.

The rearrangement links TRBV5-4 to TRBJ2-1; D possibly corresponds to TRBD1 (8 bases). The CDR3 length is 15 residues. Trimming pared 4 bases from V and 4 bases from J, leaving 15 bases between. In germline, CDR1 is SGHNT, CDR2 YYREEE (reference sequence). CDR3 loop: CASSTGGAVYNEQFF. The CDR3 nucleotides are TGTGCCAGCAGCACAGGGGGGGCGGTATACAATGAGCAGTTCTTC.

CDR3: CAISEQGAEEQYF. CDR3 nucleotide sequence: TGTGCCATCAGTGAGCAGGGGGCGGAGGAGCAGTACTTC. The rearrangement uses TRBV10-3 and TRBJ2-7, with 8 bases aligning to TRBD1. V lost 2 bases to trimming and J lost 7 bases; unmatched junction nucleotides: 4. CDR1 ENHRY and CDR2 SYGVKD come from the germline V gene. The CDR3 loop spans 13 amino acids.

The V and J genes are TRBV4-2 and TRBJ2-3, with 8 bases fitting TRBD2. The V segment lost 4 bases and the J segment 2 bases; nucleotides outside the gene matches: 8. Germline V gives CDR1 LGHNA, CDR2 YNFKEQ. CDR3 length: 16 amino acids. CDR3 bases: TGTGCCAGCAGCCCGATTCTAGCGGGCATCACAGATACGCAGTATTTT. Amino acids: CASSPILAGITDTQYF.

This rearrangement joins TRBV1 to TRBJ2-5; no DNA check was done on the table's D call, TRBD1. The DNA end favors TRBJ2-7, so the J call may be wrong. TRBV1 is noted as a pseudogene. This CDR3 spans 19 amino acids. CDR3 nucleotides: TGCACCAGCATTATTCACCGGGACAGCACATATCGCCCCTCCTACGAGCAGTACTTC. Protein: CTSIIHRDSTYRPSYEQYF.

The J gene is TRBJ1-6, the V gene TRBV7-2; the D gene is possibly TRBD1 (5 bases). The CDR3 is made up of 12 amino acids. Deletions cut 8 bases from V and 6 bases from J, with 8 bases between. Germline lookup yields CDR1 SGHTA and CDR2 FQGNSA. The CDR3 here is CASGDFNSPLHF. The CDR3 DNA reads TGTGCCAGCGGGGACTTTAATTCACCCCTCCACTTT.

The chain employs TRBV2 and TRBJ2-7; D gene ambiguous. In germline, CDR1 is SNHLY, CDR2 FYNNEI. V lost 3 bases and J 4 bases, leaving 7 bases between the germline ends. This CDR3 is 12 amino acids long. CDR3: CASSDVEYEQYF. CDR3 coding DNA: TGTGCCAGCAGTGATGTAGAGTACGAGCAGTACTTC.

Regarding this clone: One end of the junction fails to match germline, which may point to a read error. V gene TRBV4-2 combines with J gene TRBJ2-1, with TRBD2 as a possible D gene (6 bases). The CDR3 length is 15 residues. Germline assignment: CDR1 LGHNA and CDR2 YNFKEQ. The CDR3 reads CASSPHRDSFNEQFF. The CDR3 DNA sequence: TGTGCCAGCAGCCCCCATAGGGACTCCTTCAATGAGCAGTTCTTC.

The genes are TRBV18 and TRBJ1-5; maybe TRBD1 (6 bases). The V end was cut by 1 base, the J end by 7 bases, with 8 bases between. The CDR3 totals 13 residues. Germline CDR1 is KGHSH and CDR2 is LQKENI. The CDR3 spells CASSPRRGQPQHF. The CDR3 region has the DNA TGTGCCAGCTCACCACGTAGGGGGCAGCCCCAGCATTTT.

V is TRBV5-1 and J is TRBJ2-1; 9 bases align to TRBD1. Germline values: CDR1 SGHRS, CDR2 YFSETQ. V was clipped by 0 bases and J by 4 bases; unmatched bases: 2. CDR3 length: 15 amino acids. As DNA, the CDR3 is TGCGCCAGCAGCTTGGTCGGGACAGGGTACAATGAGCAGTTCTTC. This gives the protein CASSLVGTGYNEQFF.

This sequence joins TRBV9 and TRBJ2-2; 7 nucleotides align to TRBD2. Germline CDR1 reads SGDLS; CDR2 reads YYNGEE. This CDR3 region has 17 residues. The V gene end was trimmed by 1 base and the J gene end by 4 bases; junction bases not matched to a gene: 10. The CDR3 is CASSVIAGGRVTGELFF. DNA of the CDR3: TGTGCCAGCAGCGTAATAGCTGGCGGGAGAGTCACCGGGGAGCTGTTTTTT.

V and J are TRBV29-1 and TRBJ1-1; 8 nucleotides agree with TRBD1. The CDR3 is 13 amino acids. V lost 4 bases and J lost 6; bases outside the gene matches: 7. The germline CDR1 and CDR2 sequences are SQVTM and ANQGSEA. The DNA of the CDR3 is TGCAGCGTTGGACGGACAGGGTACCCTGAAGCTTTCTTT. Residues: CSVGRTGYPEAFF. The full variable domain, completed using reference TRBV29-1 and TRBJ1-1, is SAVISQKPSRDICQRGTSLTIQCQVDSQVTMMFWYRQQPGQSLTLIATANQGSEATYESGFVIDKFPISRPNLTFSTLTVSNMSPEDSSIYLCSVGRTGYPEAFFGQGTRLTVV.